This entry concerns a single T cell receptor (beta chain). Its specificity is unknown. These data come from a study of T cells in narcolepsy. The overall study: Patients with NT1 or NT2 and healthy control donors were enrolled.

The CDR3 runs to 14 residues. V lost 0 bases, J lost 4 bases, and 7 bases lay in between. Looked up from germline, CDR1 is LGHNA and CDR2 is YNFKEQ. The table came from immunoSEQ multiplex PCR; TCRdb's copy has only in-frame clones and leaves some out. The data contain tens of thousands of clones, 75% to 90% of them seen just once; the ten biggest clones take up less than 3%. Study-wide results and limits: Blood of same and different patients, but not healthy controls, reportedly held recurring autoreactive clonotypes. No autoreactive T cell clone sequences appeared in some memory CD4+ repertoires.

The receptor comes from a human donor with narcolepsy. The sequenced sample was CD45RA- memory CD4+ T cells from PBMCs. V and J are TRBV4-2 and TRBJ1-3; D is uncertain. The DNA of the CDR3 is TGTGCCAGCAGCCAAGATCCGGGGGGAAACACCATATATTTT. Protein: CASSQDPGGNTIYF.